The 19 T cell receptor beta chains below come from one sample, sequenced in a study of control samples from healthy donors and cancer patients. Sequenced by immunoSEQ multiplex PCR; TCRdb stores in-frame clones only, minus some. The sample gives roughly 120,000 clones, approximately 94% of which show up once; 3.6% is in the top ten. The sample was blood. Receptor source: a man under 40 in good health.

V gene TRBV10-3 combines with J gene TRBJ2-3, with TRBD2 matching over 15 bases. The V segment lost 5 bases and the J segment 0 bases; nucleotides outside the gene matches: 6. The CDR3 sequence is 18 residues long. Germline-derived CDR1 and CDR2 are ENHRY and SYGVKD. The DNA of the CDR3 is TGTGCCATCAGTCCTGGACTAGCGGGGGGGCCCAGCACAGATACGCAGTATTTT. The encoded protein is CAISPGLAGGPSTDTQYF.

On this clone itself: This CDR3 is also generated by other DNA sequences in the sample. The V and J genes are TRBV30 and TRBJ1-5; D gene ambiguous. The CDR3 is made up of 12 amino acids. V lost 0 bases, J lost 7 bases, and 7 bases lay in between. Per the germline V gene, CDR1 is GTSNPN and CDR2 is SVGIG (reference sequence). This CDR3 is CAWSVRGQPQHF. The CDR3 bases are TGTGCCTGGAGTGTACGAGGGCAGCCCCAGCATTTT. Combining the CDR3 with reference TRBV30 and TRBJ1-5 gives the whole variable domain SQTIHQWPATLVQPVGSPLSLECTVEGTSNPNLYWYRQAAGRGLQLLFYSVGIGQISSEVPQNLSASRPQDRQFILSSKKLLLSDSGFYLCAWSVRGQPQHFGDGTRLSIL.

The rearrangement links TRBV30 to TRBJ2-7; 9 bases match TRBD2. Trimming at V came to 5 bases and at J to 0 bases, leaving 5 bases not matched to a gene. The CDR3 is made up of 14 amino acids. CDR1 GTSNPN and CDR2 SVGIG come from the germline V gene (reference sequence). DNA of the CDR3: TGTGCCTGGGGACTAGCGATGACCTCCTACGAGCAGTACTTC. As protein: CAWGLAMTSYEQYF. Using reference TRBV30 and TRBJ2-7 for the parts outside the CDR3, the full variable domain is SQTIHQWPATLVQPVGSPLSLECTVEGTSNPNLYWYRQAAGRGLQLLFYSVGIGQISSEVPQNLSASRPQDRQFILSSKKLLLSDSGFYLCAWGLAMTSYEQYFGPGTRLTVT.

The chain is built from TRBV21-1 and TRBJ1-3. TRBV21-1 is shown as a pseudogene. This CDR3 has 13 residues. CDR3 coding DNA: TGTGCCAGCAGGAGGAGCTCTGGAAACACCATATATTTT. Its translation: CASRRSSGNTIYF.

This chain connects TRBV19 to TRBJ1-5; TRBD1 matches at 7 bases. From germline, CDR1 is LNHDA and CDR2 SQIVND (reference sequence). The CDR3 is made up of 15 amino acids. V was pared by 4 bases and J by 0 bases, with 3 bases of the junction left unmatched. The CDR3 DNA reads as TGTGCCAGTAGTACGACAGGGCATAGCAATCAGCCCCAGCATTTT. This translates into CASSTTGHSNQPQHF.

The rearrangement joins TRBV7-9 to TRBJ2-6; D tentatively fits TRBD1 or TRBD2 (5 bases each). Germline CDR1 and CDR2: SEHNR and FQNEAQ (reference sequence). CDR3 length: 16 amino acids. Trimming cost V 0 bases and J 1 base, with 7 bases left between them. The CDR3 sequence is CASSLAGTSGANVLTF. In DNA, the CDR3 is TGTGCCAGCAGCTTAGCCGGGACGTCTGGGGCCAACGTCCTGACTTTC. Combining the CDR3 with reference TRBV7-9 and TRBJ2-6 gives the whole variable domain DTGVSQNPRHKITKRGQNVTFRCDPISEHNRLYWYRQTLGQGPEFLTYFQNEAQLEKSRLLSDRFSAERPKGSFSTLEIQRTEQGDSAMYLCASSLAGTSGANVLTFGAGSRLTVL.

This chain connects TRBV6-4 to TRBJ2-2; tentatively, D is TRBD2 (6 bases). CDR3 size: 14 residues. Trimming left V 0 bases short and J 7 bases short, with 9 bases between. Germline assignment: CDR1 MRHNA and CDR2 SNTAGT. CDR3 DNA sequence: TGTGCCAGCAGTGACTCGGCGGGGCACGGGGAGCTGTTTTTT. This sequence encodes CASSDSAGHGELFF.

The genes are TRBV29-1 and TRBJ1-6; D is perhaps TRBD1 (6 bases). The V and J ends lost 5 bases and 8 bases respectively, with 16 bases between them. The CDR3 runs 14 residues. The germline gives CDR1 SQVTM, CDR2 ANQGSEA. The chain's CDR3 is CSVRQVDMDSPLHF. The CDR3 coding sequence is TGCAGCGTTAGACAGGTGGATATGGATTCACCCCTCCACTTT.

The V gene is TRBV4-3, the J gene TRBJ2-7; possibly TRBD1 or TRBD2 for D (5 bases each). Trimming removed 4 bases at V and 6 bases at J, with 19 bases between. This CDR3 comprises 15 residues. In germline, CDR1 is LGHNA, CDR2 YSLEER. The CDR3 reads CASSPPGTALPEQYF. The CDR3 nucleotides read TGCGCCAGCAGCCCTCCCGGGACCGCCTTGCCCGAGCAGTACTTC.

The chain links TRBV5-1 to TRBJ2-3; either TRBD1 or TRBD2 may fit D (5 bases each). The germline V gene encodes CDR1 SGHRS and CDR2 YFSETQ. Trimming removed 2 bases from V and 3 bases from J, with 19 bases in between. The CDR3 runs 17 residues. The CDR3 loop is CASSLSTGRGKTDTQYF. The CDR3 DNA reads TGCGCCAGCAGCTTATCCACAGGCCGGGGAAAAACAGATACGCAGTATTTT.

Here the CDR3 reads CASTPWDTNNQPQHF. In nucleotides, the CDR3 is TGTGCCAGCACCCCATGGGACACAAACAATCAGCCCCAGCATTTT. The V call is TRBV28, the J call TRBJ1-5, with a possible D match to TRBD1 (6 bases). The CDR3 is made up of 15 amino acids. CDR1 is MDHEN and CDR2 is SYDVKM in the germline V gene. The V end was cut by 7 bases, the J end by 3 bases, with 16 bases between.

The CDR3 region is CAWSGSLTEAFF. DNA of the CDR3: TGTGCCTGGAGTGGGAGCCTCACTGAAGCTTTCTTT. The gene calls are TRBV30 and TRBJ1-1; unclear D gene. Trimming removed 1 base from V and 4 bases from J, with 7 bases in between. The CDR3 sequence is 12 residues long. Per germline, CDR1 GTSNPN and CDR2 SVGIG (reference sequence).

The gene calls are TRBV28 and TRBJ1-5; D is perhaps TRBD1 (6 bases). CDR1 is MDHEN and CDR2 is SYDVKM in the germline V gene. Trimming took 5 bases from V and 2 from J, leaving 19 bases between them. The CDR3 is 17 residues long. DNA of the CDR3: TGTGCCAGCAGTGGAGTACAGGGTAACCCAGGCAATCAGCCCCAGCATTTT. Protein sequence: CASSGVQGNPGNQPQHF. The whole variable domain, remainder taken from reference TRBV28 and TRBJ1-5, is DVKVTQSSRYLVKRTGEKVFLECVQDMDHENMFWYRQDPGLGLRLIYFSYDVKMKEKGDIPEGYSVSREKKERFSLILESASTNQTSMYLCASSGVQGNPGNQPQHFGDGTRLSIL.

V gene TRBV18 combines with J gene TRBJ1-6, with 7 bases matching TRBD1. Per germline, CDR1 KGHSH and CDR2 LQKENI. The CDR3 has 14 amino acids. V lost 2 bases and J lost 10; bases outside the gene matches: 5. The CDR3 DNA sequence: TGTGCCAGCTCACCAACAGGGGAGAGGTCACCCCTCCACTTT. The encoded protein is CASSPTGERSPLHF.

The chain carries TRBV4-1 and TRBJ1-4, with TRBD1 matching over 7 bases. The V gene end was trimmed by 4 bases and the J gene end by 7 bases; junction bases not matched to a gene: 12. The CDR3 spans 16 residues. Germline loops: CDR1 MGHRA, CDR2 YSYEKL. CDR3 sequence (DNA): TGCGCCAGCAGCCGAGGACAGGCCGCTGGCGGTGAAAAACTGTTTTTT. Protein product: CASSRGQAAGGEKLFF.

The chain links TRBV6-2 or TRBV6-3 to TRBJ2-7; D is unresolved. V shed 5 bases and J shed 7 bases, with 21 bases lying between them. The germline V gene encodes CDR1 MNHEY and CDR2 SVGEGT. There are 15 residues in the CDR3. CDR3 in DNA: TGTGCCAGCAGTATTAGCCGGATGTTACTAAAAGAGCAGTACTTC. Amino acids: CASSISRMLLKEQYF.

The genes are TRBV9 and TRBJ1-6, with D uncertain. Germline CDR1 reads SGDLS; CDR2 reads YYNGEE. The V end was cut by 0 bases, the J end by 9 bases, with 7 bases between. The CDR3 contains 13 residues. The CDR3 here is CASSVDALSPLHF. CDR3 nucleotide sequence: TGTGCCAGCAGCGTAGATGCCCTTTCACCCCTCCACTTT. The variable domain in full, with the rest retrieved from reference TRBV9 and TRBJ1-6, is DSGVTQTPKHLITATGQRVTLRCSPRSGDLSVYWYQQSLDQGLQFLIQYYNGEERAKGNILERFSAQQFPDLHSELNLSSLELGDSALYFCASSVDALSPLHFGNGTRLTVT.

V is TRBV18 and J is TRBJ1-2; D perhaps matches TRBD1 (5 bases). This CDR3 spans 16 amino acids. Trimming stripped 3 bases from V and 3 bases from J, with 17 bases between. The germline CDR1 and CDR2 sequences are KGHSH and LQKENI. In nucleotides, the CDR3 is TGTGCCAGCTCACCCTCTGCCGGGGCGACGGACTATGGCTACACCTTC. Amino acids: CASSPSAGATDYGYTF. The whole variable domain, filled in from reference TRBV18 and TRBJ1-2, reads NAGVMQNPRHLVRRRGQEARLRCSPMKGHSHVYWYRQLPEEGLKFMVYLQKENIIDESGMPKERFSAEFPKEGPSILRIQQVVRGDSAAYFCASSPSAGATDYGYTFGSGTRLTVV.

V gene TRBV16 combines with J gene TRBJ2-5; TRBD2 might be the D (5 bases). CDR1 and CDR2 (germline): KGHSY, FQNENV. The CDR3 loop spans 15 amino acids. The V end was cut by 0 bases, the J end by 2 bases, with 10 bases between. In nucleotides, the CDR3 is TGTGCCAGCAGCCAATCCCTAGCCTCTCAAGAGACCCAGTACTTC. Encoded protein: CASSQSLASQETQYF.